This T cell receptor (beta chain) was identified in a study of blood T cell repertoires in COVID-19. The protocol was immunoSEQ multiplex PCR, while the TCRdb copy is restricted to in-frame clones and leaves out a portion. The sample shows tens of thousands of clones, roughly 80% of them seen only once. The trim removed 3 bases at V and 7 bases at J, leaving 10 bases unmatched. The V gene's germline CDR1 is SNHLY and CDR2 FYNNEI. This CDR3 has 17 residues. The specimen sequenced was peripheral blood. This TCR derives from a man in his 60s with active COVID-19. The V gene is TRBV2, the J gene TRBJ1-6; 9 nucleotides line up with TRBD1. The DNA of the CDR3 is TGTGCCAGCAGTGATCGAAGGACAGGGGCACCGAATTCACCCCTCCACTTT. Residues: CASSDRRTGAPNSPLHF.